This TCR beta chain was recorded in a study of cytomegalovirus exposure and HLA in healthy donors. Findings and caveats of the study: An apparent linkage of common viral pathogens to several of the most significant clusters emerged in a later analysis.

Of note for this clone: The antigen remains unidentified.

The CDR3 is 16 residues long. The ends were cut back, 0 bases at V and 3 bases at J, with 11 bases in the middle. The germline gives CDR1 WNHNN, CDR2 SYGVQD (reference sequence). The study ran its PCR with 60 Vbeta and 13 Jbeta primers. Source study methods: The authors later counted 70 million to 85 million unique TCR beta chains, 9 million to 12 million of them shared. The method was immunoSEQ multiplex PCR; TCRdb's version includes in-frame clones alone and lacks a portion of them. From that table come the V and J calls and clone size; the DNA was used to work out D and trimming. The data contain about 280,000 clones, roughly 89% of them singletons.

This clonotype was obtained from a woman aged 18-35 years in good health and CMV-seronegative. Sequenced: PBMCs. The chain joins TRBV10-1 to TRBJ2-2, with D possibly being TRBD2 (5 bases). CDR3 region: CASSESRGLDTGELFF. Here the CDR3 DNA reads TGCGCCAGCAGTGAGTCTCGCGGACTCGACACCGGGGAGCTGTTTTTT.